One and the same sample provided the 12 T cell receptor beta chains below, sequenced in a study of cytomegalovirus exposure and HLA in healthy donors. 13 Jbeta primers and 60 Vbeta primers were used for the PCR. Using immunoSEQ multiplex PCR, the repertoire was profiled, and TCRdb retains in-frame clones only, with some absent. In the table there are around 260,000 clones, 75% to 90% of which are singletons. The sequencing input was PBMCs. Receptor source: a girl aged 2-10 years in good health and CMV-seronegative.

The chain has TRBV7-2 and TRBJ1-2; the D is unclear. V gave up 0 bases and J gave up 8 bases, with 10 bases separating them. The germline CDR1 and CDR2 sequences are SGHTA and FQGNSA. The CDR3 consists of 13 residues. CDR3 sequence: CASSLAYDSGYTF. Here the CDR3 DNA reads TGTGCCAGCAGCTTAGCCTACGATTCGGGCTACACCTTC.

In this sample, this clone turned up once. The CDR3, as DNA: TGTGCCACCAGCAGAGGGGGGGGAAAGCGGCCCCAGCATTTT. Amino acid sequence: CATSRGGGKRPQHF. The chain has TRBV15 and TRBJ1-5; D is possibly TRBD1 (5 bases). The CDR3 runs to 14 residues. V dropped 1 base and J dropped 9 bases, with 13 bases sitting between them. Germline CDR1 is LNHNV and CDR2 is YYDKDF (reference sequence). The entire variable domain, with the rest obtained from reference TRBV15 and TRBJ1-5, is as follows: DAMVIQNPRYQVTQFGKPVTLSCSQTLNHNVMYWYQQKSSQAPKLLFHYYDKDFNNEADTPDNFQSRRPNTSFCFLDIRSPGLGDTAMYLCATSRGGGKRPQHFGDGTRLSIL.

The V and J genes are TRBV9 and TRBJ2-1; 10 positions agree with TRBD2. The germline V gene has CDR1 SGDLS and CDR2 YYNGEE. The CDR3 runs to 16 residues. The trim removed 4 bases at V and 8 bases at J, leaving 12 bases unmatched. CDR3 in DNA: TGTGCCAGCAGCCACACGCTAGCGGGAGATTTTGATGAGCAGTTCTTC. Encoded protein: CASSHTLAGDFDEQFF.

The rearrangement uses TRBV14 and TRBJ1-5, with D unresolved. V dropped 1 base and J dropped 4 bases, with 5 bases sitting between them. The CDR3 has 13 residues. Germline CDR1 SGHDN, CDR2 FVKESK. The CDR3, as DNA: TGTGCCAGCAGCCAAGGTCCAAATCAGCCCCAGCATTTT. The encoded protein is CASSQGPNQPQHF. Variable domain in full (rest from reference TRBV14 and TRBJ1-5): EAGVTQFPSHSVIEKGQTVTLRCDPISGHDNLYWYRRVMGKEIKFLLHFVKESKQDESGMPNNRFLAERTGGTYSTLKVQPAELEDSGVYFCASSQGPNQPQHFGDGTRLSIL.

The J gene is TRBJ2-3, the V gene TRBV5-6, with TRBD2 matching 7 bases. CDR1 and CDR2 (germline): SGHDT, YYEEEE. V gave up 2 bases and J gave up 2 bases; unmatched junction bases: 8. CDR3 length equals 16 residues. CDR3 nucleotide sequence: TGTGCCAGCAGCTTCTTCCCGCTAGCGGCCACAGATACGCAGTATTTT. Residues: CASSFFPLAATDTQYF.

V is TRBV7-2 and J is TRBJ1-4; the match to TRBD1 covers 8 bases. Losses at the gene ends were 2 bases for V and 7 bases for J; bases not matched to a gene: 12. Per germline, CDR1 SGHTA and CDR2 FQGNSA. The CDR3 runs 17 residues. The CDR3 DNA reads TGTGCCAGCAGCTTAAGTTTTCGTCGGACAGGGCCTGAAAAACTGTTTTTT. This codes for CASSLSFRRTGPEKLFF.

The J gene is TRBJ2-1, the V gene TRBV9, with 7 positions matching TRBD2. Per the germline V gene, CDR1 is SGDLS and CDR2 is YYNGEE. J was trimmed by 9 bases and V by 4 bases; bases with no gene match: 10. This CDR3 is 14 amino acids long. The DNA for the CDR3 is TGTGCCAGCAGCCCCCGGACTAGTCGGGTTGAGCAGTTCTTC. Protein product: CASSPRTSRVEQFF.

CDR3 nucleotide sequence: TGTGCCATCAGTCGACTAGCGGGGGGATACGAGCAGTACTTC. Its translation is CAISRLAGGYEQYF. The chain is built from TRBV10-3 and TRBJ2-7; 13 bases match TRBD2. The V gene's germline CDR1 is ENHRY and CDR2 SYGVKD. V lost 5 bases to trimming and J lost 4 bases; unmatched junction nucleotides: 2. The CDR3 has 14 amino acids.

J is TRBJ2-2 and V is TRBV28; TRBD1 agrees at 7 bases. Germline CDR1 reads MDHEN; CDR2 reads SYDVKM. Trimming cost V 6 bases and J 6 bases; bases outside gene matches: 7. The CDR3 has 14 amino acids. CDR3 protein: CASRRTGDAGELFF. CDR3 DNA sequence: TGTGCCAGCAGGAGGACAGGAGACGCCGGGGAGCTGTTTTTT.

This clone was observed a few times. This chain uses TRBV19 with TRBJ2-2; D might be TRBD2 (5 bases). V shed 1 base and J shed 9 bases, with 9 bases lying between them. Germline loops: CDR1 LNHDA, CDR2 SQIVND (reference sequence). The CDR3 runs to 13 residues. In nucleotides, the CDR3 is TGTGCCAGTAGTATAGGGACGGGGAGGGAGCTGTTTTTT. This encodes CASSIGTGRELFF.

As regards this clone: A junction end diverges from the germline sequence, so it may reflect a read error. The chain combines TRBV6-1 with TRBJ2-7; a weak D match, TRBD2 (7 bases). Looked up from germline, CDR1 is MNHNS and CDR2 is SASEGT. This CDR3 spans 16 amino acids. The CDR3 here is CASREGGGITPYEQYF. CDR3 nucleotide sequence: TGTGCCAGCAGGGAAGGGGGAGGGATAACTCCTTACGAGCAGTACTTC.

The CDR3 DNA sequence: TGTGCCAGCAGCCCCGCTATATTCACAGATACGCAGTATTTT. This sequence encodes CASSPAIFTDTQYF. The chain is built from TRBV5-6 and TRBJ2-3; D is unclear. The V end was cut by 4 bases, the J end by 2 bases, with 11 bases between. The CDR3 extends over 14 amino acids. Germline CDR1 is SGHDT and CDR2 is YYEEEE.